Included here is one TCR beta chain sequence, with context. Germline V gene lookup returns CDR1 GTSNPN and CDR2 SVGIG (reference sequence). V was shortened by 3 bases and J by 2 bases, with 15 bases between the two germline ends. The CDR3 loop spans 15 amino acids. As processed by the authors: Estimation of nucleated cell counts relied on the amplification of reference gene primers. Assay used: immunoSEQ multiplex PCR; TCRdb lists only in-frame clones, some missing. V and J calls and clone size are as listed in that table; D and trimming were resolved from the DNA. The table lists more than 70,000 clones, about 85% of them singletons. The data were obtained in a study of blood T cell repertoires in COVID-19. Overall study context: PBMCs, B-cell-depleted T cells, or T cells provided the cDNA or gDNA that made up the material.

This chain links TRBV30 with TRBJ2-3, with D possibly being TRBD1 (6 bases). Sequenced sample: peripheral blood. The receptor's source is a man in his sixties with acute or convalescent COVID-19. The CDR3 sequence: CAWSGSRGTTDTQYF. The DNA for the CDR3 is TGTGCCTGGAGCGGCTCCAGGGGTACCACAGATACGCAGTATTTT.